This TCR beta chain was sequenced in a study of CD8+CD57+ T cells in acquired aplastic anemia. Study-wide findings and caveats: Patients and controls shared just under 30 CD8+ CDR3 sequences, highly expressed in patients. Any difference that existed in CD8+ Simpson's diversity between patients and controls was not significant.

Germline loops: CDR1 SGHNT, CDR2 YYREEE (reference sequence). This CDR3 is 13 amino acids long. Trimming took 7 bases from V and 0 from J, leaving 9 bases between them. Genomic DNA templated the TCR beta VDJ and CDR3 profiling. TCRdb re-called the reads through MiXCR, storing one row per CDR3 protein. In the table there are fewer than 300,000 distinct CDR3 sequences, approximately 82% of which are singletons. A word on this clonotype: What it binds is not known.

CD8+CD57+ cell expansion, shown by flow cytometry, had occurred in the patients selected for sequencing. All patients were therapy-naive when blood was sampled. The sequenced sample was sorted CD4+, CD8+, or CD8+CD57+ T cells (not recorded which) from PBMCs. This TCR came from a human donor with aplastic anemia. The chain employs TRBV5-4 and TRBJ2-3; D call uncertain. The CDR3, as DNA: TGTGCCAGCGGGAATACTAGCACAGATACGCAGTATTTT. Protein product: CASGNTSTDTQYF.